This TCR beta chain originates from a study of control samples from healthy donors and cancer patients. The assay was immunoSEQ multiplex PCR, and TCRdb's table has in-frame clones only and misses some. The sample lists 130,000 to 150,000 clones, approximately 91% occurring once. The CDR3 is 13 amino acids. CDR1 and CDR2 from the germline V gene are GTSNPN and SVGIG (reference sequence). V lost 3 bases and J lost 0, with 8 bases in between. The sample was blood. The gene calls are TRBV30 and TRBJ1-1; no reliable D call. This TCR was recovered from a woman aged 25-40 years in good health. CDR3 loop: CAWSDGVNTEAFF. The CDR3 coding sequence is TGTGCCTGGAGCGATGGGGTGAACACTGAAGCTTTCTTT.